Sequencing of this T cell receptor beta chain was carried out in a study of T cells in Graves' hyperthyroidism and ophthalmopathy. Unmatched junction bases numbered 8, after V lost 6 bases and J lost 7 bases. The CDR3 extends over 16 amino acids. CDR1 and CDR2 (germline): MDHEN, SYDVKM. From RNA transcripts, TCR beta CDR3 regions were amplified. The HTBI primer set was used in a first-round RT-PCR of the TCR CDR3. TCRdb re-derived calls from the multiplex PCR reads in MiXCR, one entry per CDR3 protein. The sample records 640,000 or so distinct CDR3 sequences, 11% to 15% being singletons. This clonotype was observed many times.

The sequenced sample was blood. This clonotype was obtained from a woman younger than 35 with Graves' ophthalmopathy. V and J are TRBV28 and TRBJ2-2, with 13 bases matching TRBD2. CDR3 sequence (DNA): TGTGCCAGCAGACAACTAGCGGGAGGGCGGAGCGGGGAGCTGTTTTTT. Translated, it gives CASRQLAGGRSGELFF. Full variable domain (outside the CDR3, taken from reference TRBV28 and TRBJ2-2): DVKVTQSSRYLVKRTGEKVFLECVQDMDHENMFWYRQDPGLGLRLIYFSYDVKMKEKGDIPEGYSVSREKKERFSLILESASTNQTSMYLCASRQLAGGRSGELFFGEGSRLTVL.